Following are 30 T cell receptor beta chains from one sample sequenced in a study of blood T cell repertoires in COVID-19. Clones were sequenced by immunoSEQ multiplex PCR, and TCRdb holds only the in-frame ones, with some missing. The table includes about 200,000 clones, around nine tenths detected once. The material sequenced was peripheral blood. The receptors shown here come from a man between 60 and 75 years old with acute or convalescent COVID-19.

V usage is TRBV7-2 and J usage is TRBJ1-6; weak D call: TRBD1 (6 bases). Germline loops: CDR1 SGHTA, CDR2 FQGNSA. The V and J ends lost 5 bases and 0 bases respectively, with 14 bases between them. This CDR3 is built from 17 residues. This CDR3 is CASSLREDSSYNSPLHF. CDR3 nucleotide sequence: TGTGCCAGCAGCCTGCGGGAGGACAGCTCCTATAATTCACCCCTCCACTTT. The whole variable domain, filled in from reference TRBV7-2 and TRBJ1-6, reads GAGVSQSPSNKVTEKGKDVELRCDPISGHTALYWYRQSLGQGLEFLIYFQGNSAPDKSGLPSDRFSAERTGGSVSTLTIQRTQQEDSAVYLCASSLREDSSYNSPLHFGNGTRLTVT.

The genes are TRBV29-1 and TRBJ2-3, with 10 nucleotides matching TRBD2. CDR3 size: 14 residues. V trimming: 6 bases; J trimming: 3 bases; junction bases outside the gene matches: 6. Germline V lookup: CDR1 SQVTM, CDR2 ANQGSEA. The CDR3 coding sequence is TGCAGCGTGCCGCGGACTAGCGGTACAGATACGCAGTATTTT. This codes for CSVPRTSGTDTQYF.

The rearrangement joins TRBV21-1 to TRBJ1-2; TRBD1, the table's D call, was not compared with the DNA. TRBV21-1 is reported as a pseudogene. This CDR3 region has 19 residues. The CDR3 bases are TGTGCCAGCAGCAAAGCGGGACAGGGGTTGGGGACCTTTGACTATGGCTACACCTTC. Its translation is CASSKAGQGLGTFDYGYTF.

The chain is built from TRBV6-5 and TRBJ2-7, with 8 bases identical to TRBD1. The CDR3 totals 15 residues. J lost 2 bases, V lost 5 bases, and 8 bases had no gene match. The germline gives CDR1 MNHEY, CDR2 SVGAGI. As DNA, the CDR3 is TGTGCCAGCAGTCAGACACAGGGGGGCACCTACGAGCAGTACTTC. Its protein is CASSQTQGGTYEQYF.

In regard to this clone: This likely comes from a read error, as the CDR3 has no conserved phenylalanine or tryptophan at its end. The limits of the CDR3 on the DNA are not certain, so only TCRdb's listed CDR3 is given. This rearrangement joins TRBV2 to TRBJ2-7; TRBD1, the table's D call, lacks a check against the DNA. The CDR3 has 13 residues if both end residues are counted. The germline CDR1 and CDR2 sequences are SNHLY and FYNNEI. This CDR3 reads CASRPDRGPNNGD.

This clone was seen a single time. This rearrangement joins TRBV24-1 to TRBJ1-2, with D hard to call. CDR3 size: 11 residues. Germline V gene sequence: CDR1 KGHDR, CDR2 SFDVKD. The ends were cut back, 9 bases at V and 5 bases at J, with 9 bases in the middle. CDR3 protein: CATSAGYGYTF. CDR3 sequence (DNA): TGTGCCACCTCCGCGGGTTATGGCTACACCTTC.

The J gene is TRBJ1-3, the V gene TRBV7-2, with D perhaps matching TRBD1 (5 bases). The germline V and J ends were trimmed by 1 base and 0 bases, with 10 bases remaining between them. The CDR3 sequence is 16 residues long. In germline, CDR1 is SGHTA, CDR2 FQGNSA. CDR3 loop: CASSLGPGISGNTIYF. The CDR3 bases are TGTGCCAGCAGCTTAGGTCCAGGGATCTCTGGAAACACCATATATTTT. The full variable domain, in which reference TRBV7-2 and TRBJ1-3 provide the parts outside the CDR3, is GAGVSQSPSNKVTEKGKDVELRCDPISGHTALYWYRQSLGQGLEFLIYFQGNSAPDKSGLPSDRFSAERTGGSVSTLTIQRTQQEDSAVYLCASSLGPGISGNTIYFGEGSWLTVV.

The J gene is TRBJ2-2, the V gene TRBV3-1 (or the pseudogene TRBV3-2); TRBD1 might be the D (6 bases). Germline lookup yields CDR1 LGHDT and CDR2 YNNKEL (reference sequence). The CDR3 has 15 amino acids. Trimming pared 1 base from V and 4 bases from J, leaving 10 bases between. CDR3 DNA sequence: TGTGCCAGCAGCCAAGTGGGGGCGCTCACCGGGGAGCTGTTTTTT. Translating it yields CASSQVGALTGELFF.

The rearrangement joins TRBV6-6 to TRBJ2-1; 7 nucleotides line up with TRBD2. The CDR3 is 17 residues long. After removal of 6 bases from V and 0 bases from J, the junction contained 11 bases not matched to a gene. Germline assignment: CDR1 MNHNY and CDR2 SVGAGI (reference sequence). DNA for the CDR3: TGTGCCAGCAGCCGACTGGGGGGGGGTAGCTCCTACAATGAGCAGTTCTTC. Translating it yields CASSRLGGGSSYNEQFF.

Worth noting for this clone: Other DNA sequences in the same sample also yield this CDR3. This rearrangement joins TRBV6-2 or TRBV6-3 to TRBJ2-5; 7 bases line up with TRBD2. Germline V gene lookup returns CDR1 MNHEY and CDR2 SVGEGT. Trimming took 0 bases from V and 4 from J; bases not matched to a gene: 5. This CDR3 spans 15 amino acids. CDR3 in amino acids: CASSYSRGKGETQYF. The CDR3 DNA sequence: TGTGCCAGCAGTTACTCGCGGGGGAAGGGAGAGACCCAGTACTTC.

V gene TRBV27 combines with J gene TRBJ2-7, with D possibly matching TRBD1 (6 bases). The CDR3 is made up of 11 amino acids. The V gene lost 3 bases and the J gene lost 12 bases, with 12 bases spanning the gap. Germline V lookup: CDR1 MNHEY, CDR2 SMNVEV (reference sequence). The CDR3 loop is CASSFSQGWYF. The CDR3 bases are TGTGCCAGCAGTTTTAGCCAGGGGTGGTACTTC.

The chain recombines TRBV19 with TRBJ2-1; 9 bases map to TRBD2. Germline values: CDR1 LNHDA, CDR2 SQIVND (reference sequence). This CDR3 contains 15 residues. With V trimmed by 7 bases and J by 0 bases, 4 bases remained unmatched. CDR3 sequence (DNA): TGTGCCAGTACCAGCGGGGGGAGCTCCTACAATGAGCAGTTCTTC. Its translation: CASTSGGSSYNEQFF.

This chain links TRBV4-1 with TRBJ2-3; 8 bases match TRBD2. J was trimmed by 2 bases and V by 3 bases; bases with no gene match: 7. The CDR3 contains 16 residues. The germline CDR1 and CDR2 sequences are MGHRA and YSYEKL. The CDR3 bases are TGCGCCAGCAGCCAGAGCGGCGGGGGGCTCACAGATACGCAGTATTTT. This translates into CASSQSGGGLTDTQYF.

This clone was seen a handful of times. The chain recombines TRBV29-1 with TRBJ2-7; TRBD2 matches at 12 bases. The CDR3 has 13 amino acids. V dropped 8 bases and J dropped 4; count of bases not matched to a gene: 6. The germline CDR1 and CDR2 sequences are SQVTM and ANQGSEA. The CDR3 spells CSIGLAGRYEQYF. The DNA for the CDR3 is TGCAGCATCGGACTAGCGGGGAGATACGAGCAGTACTTC.

The DNA of the CDR3 is TGTGCCAGCAGCTTGGCTGGTAGCGGGGGGCTATTAAGATACGAGCAGTACTTC. The encoded protein is CASSLAGSGGLLRYEQYF. The chain is built from TRBV5-6 and TRBJ2-7, with 10 bases matching TRBD2. Germline values: CDR1 SGHDT, CDR2 YYEEEE. The CDR3 sequence is 18 residues long. The ends lost 0 bases at V and 4 bases at J; junction bases unmatched: 13.

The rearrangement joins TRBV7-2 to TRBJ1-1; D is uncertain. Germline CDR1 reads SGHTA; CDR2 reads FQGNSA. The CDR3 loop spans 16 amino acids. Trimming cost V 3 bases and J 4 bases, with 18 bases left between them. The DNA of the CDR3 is TGTGCCAGCAGCTTCCTGGGATCACCGGAGGGCACTGAAGCTTTCTTT. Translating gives CASSFLGSPEGTEAFF. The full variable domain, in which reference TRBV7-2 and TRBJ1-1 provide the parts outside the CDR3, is GAGVSQSPSNKVTEKGKDVELRCDPISGHTALYWYRQSLGQGLEFLIYFQGNSAPDKSGLPSDRFSAERTGGSVSTLTIQRTQQEDSAVYLCASSFLGSPEGTEAFFGQGTRLTVV.

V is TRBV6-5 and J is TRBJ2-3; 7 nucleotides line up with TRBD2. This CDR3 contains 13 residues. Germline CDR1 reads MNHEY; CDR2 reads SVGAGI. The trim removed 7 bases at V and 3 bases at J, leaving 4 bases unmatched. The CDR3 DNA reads TGTGCCAGCACGCAGCGGGGAACAGATACGCAGTATTTT. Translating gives CASTQRGTDTQYF.

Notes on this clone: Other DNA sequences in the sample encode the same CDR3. The CDR3 nucleotides read TGTGCCAGCTCACTAGGACAGGGCGGAGAGACCCAGTACTTC. Translated, it gives CASSLGQGGETQYF. This chain joins TRBV18 and TRBJ2-5; 8 nucleotides match TRBD1. Germline-derived CDR1 and CDR2 are KGHSH and LQKENI. The CDR3 runs to 14 residues. Trimming at V came to 4 bases and at J to 4 bases, leaving 5 bases not matched to a gene.

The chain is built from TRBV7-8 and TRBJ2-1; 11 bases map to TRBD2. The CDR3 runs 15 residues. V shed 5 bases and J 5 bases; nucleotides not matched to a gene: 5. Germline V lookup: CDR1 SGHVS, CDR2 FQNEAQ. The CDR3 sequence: CASSLTSGGNNEQFF. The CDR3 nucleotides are TGTGCCAGCAGCCTAACTAGCGGGGGCAACAATGAGCAGTTCTTC.

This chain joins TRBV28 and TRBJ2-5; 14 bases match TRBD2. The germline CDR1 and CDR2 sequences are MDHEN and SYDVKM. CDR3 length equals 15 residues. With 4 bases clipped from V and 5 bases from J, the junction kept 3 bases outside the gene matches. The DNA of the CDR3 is TGTGCCAGCAGTTACGGACTAGCGGGGGGTGAGACCCAGTACTTC. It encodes CASSYGLAGGETQYF.

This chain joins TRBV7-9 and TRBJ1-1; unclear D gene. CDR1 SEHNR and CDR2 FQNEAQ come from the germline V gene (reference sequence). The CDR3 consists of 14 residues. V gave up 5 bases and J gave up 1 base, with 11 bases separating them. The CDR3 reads CASSPPLRNTEAFF. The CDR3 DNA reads TGTGCCAGCAGCCCCCCCCTCAGGAACACTGAAGCTTTCTTT.

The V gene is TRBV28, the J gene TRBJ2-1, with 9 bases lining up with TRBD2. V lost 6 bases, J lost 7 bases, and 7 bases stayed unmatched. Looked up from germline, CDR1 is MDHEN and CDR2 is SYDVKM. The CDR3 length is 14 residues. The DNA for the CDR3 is TGTGCCAGCAGGCCCGCGGGGGGGGGAAATGAGCAGTTCTTC. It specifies CASRPAGGGNEQFF.

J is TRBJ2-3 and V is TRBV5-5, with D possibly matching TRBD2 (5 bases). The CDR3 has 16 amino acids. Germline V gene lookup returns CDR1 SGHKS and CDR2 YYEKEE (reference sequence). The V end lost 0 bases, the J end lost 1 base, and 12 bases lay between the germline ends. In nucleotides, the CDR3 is TGTGCCAGCAGCTTGGCCGTAGGGAGAGGCACAGATACGCAGTATTTT. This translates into CASSLAVGRGTDTQYF. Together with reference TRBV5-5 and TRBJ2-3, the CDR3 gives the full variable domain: DAGVTQSPTHLIKTRGQQVTLRCSPISGHKSVSWYQQVLGQGPQFIFQYYEKEERGRGNFPDRFSARQFPNYSSELNVNALLLGDSALYLCASSLAVGRGTDTQYFGPGTRLTVL.

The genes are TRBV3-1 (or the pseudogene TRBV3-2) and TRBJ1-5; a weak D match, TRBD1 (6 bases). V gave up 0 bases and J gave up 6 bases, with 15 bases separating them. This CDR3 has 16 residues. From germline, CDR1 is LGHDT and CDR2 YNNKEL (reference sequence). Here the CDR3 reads CASSQDWAQGPQPQHF. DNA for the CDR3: TGTGCCAGCAGCCAAGATTGGGCGCAGGGGCCTCAGCCCCAGCATTTT.

CDR3 region: CASSPSWGGMDSEAFF. The CDR3 DNA sequence: TGTGCCAGCAGCCCTTCCTGGGGCGGGATGGATTCTGAAGCTTTCTTT. The J gene is TRBJ1-1, the V gene TRBV7-9; tentative D call: TRBD1 (5 bases). The germline V gene has CDR1 SEHNR and CDR2 FQNEAQ (reference sequence). V lost 5 bases and J lost 6, with 22 bases in between. This CDR3 spans 16 amino acids.

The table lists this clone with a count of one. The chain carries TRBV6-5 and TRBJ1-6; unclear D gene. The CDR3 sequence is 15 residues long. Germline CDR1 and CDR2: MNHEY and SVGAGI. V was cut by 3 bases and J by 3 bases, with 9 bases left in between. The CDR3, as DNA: TGTGCCAGCAGTTATCGTGTCCTCTATAATTCACCCCTCCACTTT. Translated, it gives CASSYRVLYNSPLHF.

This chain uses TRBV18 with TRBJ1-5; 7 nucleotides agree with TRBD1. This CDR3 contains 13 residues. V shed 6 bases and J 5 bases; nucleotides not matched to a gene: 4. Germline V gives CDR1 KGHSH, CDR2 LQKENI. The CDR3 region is CASSGQADQPQHF. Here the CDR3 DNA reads TGTGCCAGCTCCGGACAGGCAGATCAGCCCCAGCATTTT.

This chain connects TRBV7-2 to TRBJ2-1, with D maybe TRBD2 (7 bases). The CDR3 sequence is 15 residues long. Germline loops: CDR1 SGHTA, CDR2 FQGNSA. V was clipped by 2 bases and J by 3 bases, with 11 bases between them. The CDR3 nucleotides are TGTGCCAGCAGCTTAAGGGGGGGGGACTACAATGAGCAGTTCTTC. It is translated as CASSLRGGDYNEQFF. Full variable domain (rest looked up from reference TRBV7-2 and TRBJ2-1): GAGVSQSPSNKVTEKGKDVELRCDPISGHTALYWYRQSLGQGLEFLIYFQGNSAPDKSGLPSDRFSAERTGGSVSTLTIQRTQQEDSAVYLCASSLRGGDYNEQFFGPGTRLTVL.

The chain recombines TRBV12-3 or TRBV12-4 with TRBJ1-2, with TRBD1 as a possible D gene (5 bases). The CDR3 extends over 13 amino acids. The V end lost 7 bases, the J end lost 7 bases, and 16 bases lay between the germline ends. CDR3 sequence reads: CASTLLGGSGYTF. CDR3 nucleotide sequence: TGTGCCAGCACACTTTTGGGGGGTAGTGGCTACACCTTC.

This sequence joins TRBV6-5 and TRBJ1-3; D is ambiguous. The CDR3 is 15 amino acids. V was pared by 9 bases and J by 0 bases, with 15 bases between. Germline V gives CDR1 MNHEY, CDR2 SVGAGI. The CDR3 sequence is CASTTGTSSGNTIYF. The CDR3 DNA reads TGTGCCAGTACGACTGGCACGAGCTCTGGAAACACCATATATTTT.